These 13 T cell receptor beta chains originate from one sample sequenced in a study of T cell responses to AZD1222 COVID-19 vaccine (dated by TCRdb to about 2021). According to the study, the label for this sample's time point signals: baseline before first vaccination. Libraries were prepared through the immunoSEQ multiplex PCR assay. The table comes from immuneACCESS by way of TCRdb, which keeps in-frame sequences with V and J called. Part of the clones is missing from these tables; in studies checked, under half for an unresolved V gene and the rest for unknown reasons. This sample is represented by roughly 170,000 clones; roughly 87% of them were singletons. The biggest ten clones account for 2.5% to 3% of the sample. The sequencing here drew on peripheral blood, taken on day 0 of AZD1222 vaccination. The receptors shown here come from an adult in good health.

J is TRBJ1-6 and V is TRBV19, with D possibly being TRBD1 (6 bases). Germline CDR1 LNHDA, CDR2 SQIVND (reference sequence). With 6 bases removed from V and 10 bases from J, the gap between germline ends came to 13 bases. The CDR3 is 13 residues long. The CDR3 is CASRDRRASPLHF. The CDR3 DNA follows: TGTGCCAGTAGAGACAGGCGCGCCTCACCCCTCCACTTT.

The J gene is TRBJ2-6, the V gene TRBV5-1; D remains ambiguous. Trimming took 1 base from V and 0 from J, leaving 8 bases between them. The CDR3 totals 16 residues. Germline V lookup: CDR1 SGHRS, CDR2 YFSETQ. CDR3 DNA sequence: TGCGCCAGCAGCTTGATTTTAACCTCTGGGGCCAACGTCCTGACTTTC. Protein product: CASSLILTSGANVLTF.

This sequence joins TRBV6-5 and TRBJ2-5; tentatively, D is TRBD1 or TRBD2 (5 bases each). V lost 2 bases and J 5 bases, leaving 15 bases between the germline ends. Looked up from germline, CDR1 is MNHEY and CDR2 is SVGAGI. The CDR3 covers 15 residues. The CDR3 DNA reads as TGTGCCAGCAGTTACGGGCAGGGACGTTGGGAGACCCAGTACTTC. It translates to CASSYGQGRWETQYF.

The rearrangement joins TRBV30 to TRBJ2-5; 7 nucleotides match TRBD1. Germline values: CDR1 GTSNPN, CDR2 SVGIG (reference sequence). The CDR3 is 15 amino acids. V was clipped by 0 bases and J by 5 bases; unmatched bases: 9. The CDR3 nucleotides read TGTGCCTGGAGTGTACAAGGGGGCCATAGGGAGACCCAGTACTTC. Translating gives CAWSVQGGHRETQYF.

The chain employs TRBV2 and TRBJ1-2; no clear D gene. Between the trimmed V and J ends, which lost 10 bases and 9 bases, there was a span of 21 bases. The germline V gene has CDR1 SNHLY and CDR2 FYNNEI. The length of the CDR3 is 13 residues. The CDR3 sequence is CATQREGSSRYTF. CDR3 coding DNA: TGTGCCACACAGAGGGAAGGGAGTTCTCGCTACACCTTC.

The chain carries TRBV5-6 and TRBJ2-7; D is unclear. The CDR3 is 12 amino acids. V was cut by 3 bases and J by 6 bases, with 10 bases left in between. Germline V gene lookup returns CDR1 SGHDT and CDR2 YYEEEE. CDR3 in amino acids: CASSYRPREQYF. CDR3 DNA: TGTGCCAGCAGCTATAGACCCCGCGAGCAGTACTTC.

The chain uses TRBV2 and TRBJ2-1, with 9 bases aligning to TRBD2. CDR1 and CDR2 from the germline V gene are SNHLY and FYNNEI. The CDR3 is 15 residues long. Trimming cost V 6 bases and J 4 bases; bases outside gene matches: 7. CDR3 in amino acids: CASRGSGGPYNEQFF. The CDR3 DNA is TGTGCCAGCAGGGGTAGCGGGGGACCTTACAATGAGCAGTTCTTC.

V is TRBV6-5 and J is TRBJ1-5; D is unclear. The V end lost 0 bases, the J end lost 1 base, and 7 bases lay between the germline ends. The CDR3 has 15 residues. Germline V gene sequence: CDR1 MNHEY, CDR2 SVGAGI. The CDR3 spells CASSYSAVSNQPQHF. The CDR3 DNA follows: TGTGCCAGCAGTTACTCGGCAGTGAGCAATCAGCCCCAGCATTTT.

The rearrangement uses TRBV10-1 and TRBJ2-7, with TRBD2 matching over 11 bases. The germline gives CDR1 WNHNN, CDR2 SYGVQD (reference sequence). The ends lost 6 bases at V and 1 base at J; junction bases unmatched: 5. The CDR3 covers 15 residues. CDR3 coding DNA: TGCGCCAGCAGCGCGGGACTAGCGGAATCCTACGAGCAGTACTTC. It specifies CASSAGLAESYEQYF.

DNA of the CDR3: TGCGCCAGCAGCCAAGAACCGACAGATACGCAGTATTTT. This encodes CASSQEPTDTQYF. The genes are TRBV4-1 and TRBJ2-3; D is uncertain. This CDR3 region has 13 residues. The V gene's germline CDR1 is MGHRA and CDR2 YSYEKL. Trimming stripped 0 bases from V and 3 bases from J, with 4 bases between.

This sequence joins TRBV18 and TRBJ2-5; the D is unclear. The germline V gene encodes CDR1 KGHSH and CDR2 LQKENI. The ends were cut back, 3 bases at V and 1 base at J, with 6 bases in the middle. The length of the CDR3 is 13 residues. The CDR3: CASSPSRQETQYF. CDR3 nucleotide sequence: TGTGCCAGCTCACCCTCGCGCCAAGAGACCCAGTACTTC.

The rearrangement uses TRBV5-1 and TRBJ2-1, with D unclear. Germline V lookup: CDR1 SGHRS, CDR2 YFSETQ. V was clipped by 0 bases and J by 0 bases, with 7 bases between them. This CDR3 comprises 15 residues. For the CDR3, the DNA is TGCGCCAGCAGCTTGGCCATTGGCTCCTACAATGAGCAGTTCTTC. This sequence encodes CASSLAIGSYNEQFF.

The CDR3 sequence: CASSLLAGELFF. The CDR3 region has the DNA TGTGCCAGCAGTTTATTAGCGGGGGAGCTGTTTTTT. V usage is TRBV27 and J usage is TRBJ2-2, with D possibly TRBD2 on 5 matching bases. Germline V CDR1 and CDR2: MNHEY, SMNVEV (reference sequence). This CDR3 spans 12 amino acids. The V end lost 1 base, the J end lost 8 bases, and 5 bases lay between the germline ends.